What follows are 3 T cell receptor beta chains derived from one specimen sequenced in a study of cytomegalovirus exposure and HLA in healthy donors. With 60 Vbeta and 13 Jbeta primers, the PCR was carried out. Sequencing used immunoSEQ multiplex PCR; TCRdb keeps in-frame clones, though not all of them. The sample records under 200,000 clones, around 85% being singletons. What was sequenced was PBMCs. Every receptor here comes from a woman aged 45-59 years in good health and CMV-seronegative.

The chain couples TRBV28 to TRBJ2-7; the D is unclear. The V end was cut by 5 bases, the J end by 5 bases, with 13 bases between. Germline V CDR1 and CDR2: MDHEN, SYDVKM. The CDR3 has 13 amino acids. CDR3 protein: CASSPPHLHEQYF. The CDR3 nucleotides read TGTGCCAGCAGTCCGCCCCACTTACACGAGCAGTACTTC. Full variable domain (remainder filled in from reference TRBV28 and TRBJ2-7): DVKVTQSSRYLVKRTGEKVFLECVQDMDHENMFWYRQDPGLGLRLIYFSYDVKMKEKGDIPEGYSVSREKKERFSLILESASTNQTSMYLCASSPPHLHEQYFGPGTRLTVT.

The chain has TRBV7-7 and TRBJ2-7; possibly TRBD2 for D (6 bases). CDR1 and CDR2 (germline): SSHAT, FNYEAQ (reference sequence). There are 19 residues in the CDR3. The V and J ends lost 5 bases and 2 bases respectively, with 28 bases between them. The CDR3 region is CASSRHMGKTGVAPYEQYF. In DNA form, the CDR3 reads TGTGCCAGCAGCCGTCACATGGGGAAAACGGGAGTAGCGCCCTACGAGCAGTACTTC.

The chain combines TRBV30 with TRBJ2-3; 9 bases agree with TRBD2. The V segment lost 0 bases and the J segment 8 bases; nucleotides outside the gene matches: 6. The CDR3 sequence is 14 residues long. Germline V lookup: CDR1 GTSNPN, CDR2 SVGIG (reference sequence). CDR3 in amino acids: CAWSVSGRTPTQYF. The CDR3 region has the DNA TGTGCCTGGAGTGTAAGCGGGAGGACTCCTACGCAGTATTTT.